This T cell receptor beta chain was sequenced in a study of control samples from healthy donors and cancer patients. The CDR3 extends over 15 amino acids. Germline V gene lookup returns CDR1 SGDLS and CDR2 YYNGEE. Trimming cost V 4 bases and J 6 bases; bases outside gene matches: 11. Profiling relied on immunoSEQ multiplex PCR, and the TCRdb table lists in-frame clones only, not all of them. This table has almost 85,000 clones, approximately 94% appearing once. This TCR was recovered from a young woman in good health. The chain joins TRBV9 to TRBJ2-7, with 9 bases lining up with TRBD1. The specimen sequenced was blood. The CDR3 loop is CASSPAGTGKSEQYF. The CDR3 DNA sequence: TGTGCCAGCAGCCCCGCCGGGACAGGGAAATCCGAGCAGTACTTC.